Sequencing of this TCR beta chain was carried out in a study of blood T cell repertoires in COVID-19 (dated by TCRdb to about 2020). For the wider study: Collaborator samples came from the United States, Italy and Spain and covered acute and convalescent phases of COVID-19. The prospective study material was composed of cDNA or gDNA derived from T cells, B-cell-depleted T cells, or PBMCs. Subjects who had been exposed to COVID-19, were actively infected with it, or had recovered from it provided the deeply sampled blood TCRbeta repertoires that made up the dataset. The repertoires were released in a freely available public database intended as a resource for research on the immune response to SARS-CoV-2. Samples came from the ongoing ImmuneRACE study (first 160 participants) plus 1,254 subjects from 6 global collaborators. A de-identified subject ID, COVID-19 status, age in years and sex were almost always included in the sample metadata. Where available, HLA class I and class II types were obtained from metadata supplied by the sample provider rather than from assay-based typing. What the authors observed across the whole study: Clinical and demographic metadata were provided uncurated, with the amount varying by source and participant.

Each collaborating institution followed its own protocols to collect whole blood in K2EDTA tubes. For TCRbeta analysis, collaborators shipped samples in one of three forms: frozen whole blood, isolated PBMCs, or DNA extracted from either of those sample types. V gives up 2 bases and J gives up 5 bases, and the segment between their germline ends measures 18 bases. There are 16 amino acids in the CDR3, from cysteine to phenylalanine inclusive. The entry retains the CDR3 DNA only, 48 bases that are in frame from base 1. The germline V gene supplies CDR1 KGHSH and CDR2 LQKENI. As for this clone: Its antigen is not yet known. No base quality values were provided; no much bigger clone lies one nucleotide off.

TCRbeta CDR3 regions were amplified from genomic DNA by means of the immunoSEQ Assay, a bias-controlled multiplex PCR. The authors' pipeline ran thus. Nucleated cell counts per sample were estimated from amplification of reference gene primers within the assay. To quantify the absolute abundance of each unique TCRbeta CDR3 rearrangement, sequence reads were collapsed and filtered. Productive Simpson clonality was computed per sample as the square root of Simpson's diversity index over productive rearrangements. TCRdb limited this immuneACCESS table to in-frame rearrangements with V and J called. A share of clones is missing; checked studies link under half to unresolved V genes, and the rest is unexplained. Clone size and V and J calls were adopted from that table, with D and trimming inferred from the DNA. This sample lists tens of thousands of clones; around 70% were detected once. Around 21% of the sample is in the top ten clones.

This clonotype originated in a man in his 70s with acute or convalescent COVID-19. The chain joins TRBV18 to TRBJ1-1; TRBD1 might be the D gene, on 6 matching bases. What was sequenced was peripheral blood. Here is the DNA: TGTGCCAGCTCACCAGGGCTCGGGACACCCGGGACTGAAGCTTTCTTT. This translates into CASSPGLGTPGTEAFF.